The text below deals with one TCR beta chain. Its antigen remains unknown. This specimen belongs to a study of T cells in localized non-small cell lung cancer. Regarding the study as a whole: In adjacent lung appeared a median 57 of the top 100 tumor clones.

Method: immunoSEQ multiplex PCR; TCRdb's copy keeps in-frame clones and lacks some. Among around 64,000 clones listed, 81% were seen once. Trimming at V came to 6 bases and at J to 7 bases, leaving 12 bases not matched to a gene. The CDR3 has 14 residues. The germline gives CDR1 SNHLY, CDR2 FYNNEI. The chain recombines TRBV2 with TRBJ2-7; 7 nucleotides match TRBD1. The receptor was derived from a man aged 35 to 69 with stage II lung adenocarcinoma. The sequencing here drew on PBMCs, taken before any cancer treatment. CDR3 residues: CASSGRQGPEEQYF. CDR3 DNA sequence: TGTGCCAGCAGCGGACGACAGGGTCCGGAGGAGCAGTACTTC. The full variable domain, rest sourced from reference TRBV2 and TRBJ2-7, is EPEVTQTPSHQVTQMGQEVILRCVPISNHLYFYWYRQILGQKVEFLVSFYNNEISEKSEIFDDQFSVERPDGSNFTLKIRSTKLEDSAMYFCASSGRQGPEEQYFGPGTRLTVT.